This is a list of T cell receptor beta chains from one sample in a study of shared clonotypes between healthy human individuals. The method was immunoSEQ multiplex PCR; TCRdb's version includes in-frame clones alone and lacks a portion of them. Here the sample spans about 1 million clones, 70% to 80% being singletons. Specimen: memory CD4+ T cells sorted from blood. The receptor set was obtained from a man between 18 and 35 years old in good health. The CDR3 runs from the conserved cysteine through the conserved F or W. Each record gives: CDR3 protein, CDR3 DNA, D gene, clone size, J gene, V gene. D genes are given only for firm matches. The listing skips clone size in some rows; elsewhere it reads once, few, many or a size class.

CDR3: CASSVSGTSYNEQFF
DNA: TGTGCCAGCAGCGTGTCCGGGACTTCTTACAATGAGCAGTTCTTC
D: .
size: .
J: TRBJ2-1
V: TRBV11-1

CDR3: CAWSVTGRRYQPQHF
DNA: TGTGCCTGGAGTGTTACAGGGAGGAGATATCAGCCCCAGCATTTT
D: .
size: .
J: TRBJ1-5
V: TRBV30

CDR3: CASIPGTGTNYGYTF
DNA: TGCGCCAGCATACCCGGGACAGGGACTAACTATGGCTACACCTTC
D: TRBD1
size: .
J: TRBJ1-2
V: TRBV5-1

CDR3: CASRQEAQYF
DNA: TGTGCCAGCCGCCAAGAGGCCCAGTACTTC
D: .
size: .
J: TRBJ2-5
V: TRBV7-2

CDR3: CASSSLTGIGYGYTF
DNA: TGTGCCAGCAGTTCGCTCACGGGAATCGGCTATGGCTACACCTTC
D: .
size: once
J: TRBJ1-2
V: TRBV6-5

CDR3: CASSQGSGGTGELFF
DNA: TGCGCCAGCAGCCAAGGGTCCGGGGGCACCGGGGAGCTGTTTTTT
D: .
size: .
J: TRBJ2-2
V: TRBV4-3

CDR3: CASGGQGLANTEAFF
DNA: TGTGCCAGCGGGGGACAGGGGCTGGCGAACACTGAAGCTTTCTTT
D: TRBD1
size: once
J: TRBJ1-1
V: TRBV2

CDR3: CASSVGGAGTDTQYF
DNA: TGTGCCAGCAGCGTCGGGGGGGCGGGGACAGATACGCAGTATTTT
D: TRBD2
size: .
J: TRBJ2-3
V: TRBV2

CDR3: CASKASGTYNEQFF
DNA: TGCGCCTCAAAGGCTAGCGGAACCTACAATGAGCAGTTCTTC
D: TRBD2
size: .
J: TRBJ2-1
V: TRBV5-1

CDR3: CASSAYITDTQYF
DNA: TGTGCCAGCAGTGCGTACATCACAGATACGCAGTATTTT
D: .
size: .
J: TRBJ2-3
V: TRBV6-1

CDR3: CASSVGSGAGATNEKLFF
DNA: TGTGCCAGCAGCGTAGGTTCCGGAGCCGGAGCAACTAATGAAAAACTGTTTTTT
D: .
size: .
J: TRBJ1-4
V: TRBV9

CDR3: CATSRDRGQRAFF
DNA: TGTGCCACCAGCAGAGATAGGGGGCAGCGAGCTTTCTTT
D: TRBD1
size: .
J: TRBJ1-1
V: TRBV15

CDR3: CASSLTTGVDEKLFF
DNA: TGTGCCAGCAGCTTAACAACAGGGGTCGATGAAAAACTGTTTTTT
D: TRBD1
size: .
J: TRBJ1-4
V: TRBV5-4

CDR3: CASSIPGQINTIYF
DNA: TGTGCCAGCAGCATTCCGGGACAGATAAACACCATATATTTT
D: TRBD1
size: once
J: TRBJ1-3
V: TRBV6-6

CDR3: CARSLENGTDTYEQYF
DNA: TGTGCCAGAAGCTTGGAAAATGGGACAGATACCTACGAGCAGTACTTC
D: TRBD1
size: .
J: TRBJ2-7
V: TRBV5-3

CDR3: CAWSTLLYEQYF
DNA: TGTGCCTGGAGTACCCTTCTCTACGAGCAGTACTTC
D: .
size: once
J: TRBJ2-7
V: TRBV30

CDR3: CASSQERLASGSFYEQFF
DNA: TGCGCCAGCAGCCAAGAAAGGTTGGCTAGCGGGAGTTTCTATGAGCAGTTCTTC
D: TRBD2
size: .
J: TRBJ2-1
V: TRBV4-3

CDR3: CASSQDHWRESPRYF
DNA: TGCGCCAGCAGCCAAGACCACTGGCGGGAGAGTCCTAGGTACTTC
D: TRBD2
size: .
J: TRBJ2-7
V: TRBV4-3

CDR3: CASSDNRVSYNSPLHF
DNA: TGTGCCAGCAGTGACAACAGGGTTTCCTATAATTCACCCCTCCACTTT
D: .
size: .
J: TRBJ1-6
V: TRBV6-1

CDR3: CASSPLGTDTQYF
DNA: TGTGCCAGTAGCCCCCTCGGGACAGATACGCAGTATTTT
D: .
size: .
J: TRBJ2-3
V: TRBV19

CDR3: CAISVSGSEPQHF
DNA: TGTGCCATCAGTGTTTCGGGGAGTGAGCCCCAGCATTTT
D: .
size: few
J: TRBJ1-5
V: TRBV10-3

CDR3: CASSPSGSPGYEQYF
DNA: TGTGCCAGCAGTCCCTCGGGTAGTCCCGGGTACGAGCAGTACTTC
D: .
size: .
J: TRBJ2-7
V: TRBV6-6

CDR3: CASSPTGGTGELFF
DNA: TGTGCCAGCTCACCGACAGGGGGAACCGGGGAGCTGTTTTTT
D: TRBD1
size: .
J: TRBJ2-2
V: TRBV18

CDR3: CASSGQDSYEQYF
DNA: TGTGCCAGCTCGGGTCAGGACTCCTACGAGCAGTACTTC
D: .
size: .
J: TRBJ2-7
V: TRBV6-1

CDR3: CASSPQGSNQPQHF
DNA: TGCGCCAGCAGCCCACAGGGTTCCAATCAGCCCCAGCATTTT
D: .
size: .
J: TRBJ1-5
V: TRBV5-1

CDR3: CAWSFTGSNQPQHF
DNA: TGTGCCTGGAGCTTCACAGGTAGCAATCAGCCCCAGCATTTT
D: .
size: .
J: TRBJ1-5
V: TRBV30

CDR3: CSVGPAGPSYEQYF
DNA: TGCAGCGTTGGCCCAGCGGGACCCTCCTACGAGCAGTACTTC
D: TRBD2
size: few
J: TRBJ2-7
V: TRBV29-1

CDR3: CASSIWGREAANTEAFF
DNA: TGTGCCAGTAGTATATGGGGCAGGGAGGCCGCGAACACTGAAGCTTTCTTT
D: .
size: .
J: TRBJ1-1
V: TRBV19

CDR3: CASSPDEKLFF
DNA: TGTGCCAGCAGCCCGGACGAAAAACTGTTTTTT
D: .
size: many
J: TRBJ1-4
V: TRBV2

CDR3: CASSSGQGTQPQHF
DNA: TGTGCCAGCAGCTCCGGACAGGGGACACAGCCCCAGCATTTT
D: TRBD1
size: .
J: TRBJ1-5
V: TRBV7-2

CDR3: CASTNQPGTTGEKLFF
DNA: TGTGCCAGCACCAACCAACCGGGCACAACGGGGGAAAAACTGTTTTTT
D: .
size: once
J: TRBJ1-4
V: TRBV2

CDR3: CASSLLGSTGQTDTQYF
DNA: TGTGCCAGCAGCTTACTGGGGTCGACAGGGCAAACAGATACGCAGTATTTT
D: TRBD1
size: .
J: TRBJ2-3
V: TRBV7-9

CDR3: CASSQRQGPLRSYEQYF
DNA: TGTGCCAGCAGCCAAAGGCAGGGGCCTCTTCGCTCCTACGAGCAGTACTTC
D: .
size: .
J: TRBJ2-7
V: TRBV14

CDR3: CASSGRDRVTYNSPLHF
DNA: TGTGCCAGCAGCGGCCGGGACAGGGTCACCTATAATTCACCCCTCCACTTT
D: TRBD1
size: .
J: TRBJ1-6
V: TRBV9

CDR3: CAWSVSRGLYEQYF
DNA: TGTGCCTGGAGTGTTTCCAGGGGATTGTACGAGCAGTACTTC
D: .
size: .
J: TRBJ2-7
V: TRBV30

CDR3: CASSPSGRRYEQYF
DNA: TGTGCTAGCAGCCCTAGCGGGCGCCGCTACGAGCAGTACTTC
D: TRBD2
size: .
J: TRBJ2-7
V: TRBV7-7

CDR3: CASTVGNTIYF
DNA: TGTGCCAGCACTGTTGGAAACACCATATATTTT
D: .
size: .
J: TRBJ1-3
V: TRBV6-6

CDR3: CASQPDSSGANVLTF
DNA: TGTGCCAGCCAACCTGATAGCTCTGGGGCCAACGTCCTGACTTTC
D: .
size: once
J: TRBJ2-6
V: TRBV2

CDR3: CAWRGQGGSPLHF
DNA: TGTGCCTGGAGGGGACAGGGGGGTTCACCCCTCCACTTT
D: TRBD1
size: few
J: TRBJ1-6
V: TRBV30

CDR3: CASSPGRGGETQYF
DNA: TGTGCCAGCAGCCCCGGGAGGGGCGGTGAGACCCAGTACTTC
D: TRBD2
size: .
J: TRBJ2-5
V: TRBV9

CDR3: CASSVLSGEKLFF
DNA: TGTGCCAGCAGTGTACTATCCGGTGAAAAACTGTTTTTT
D: .
size: .
J: TRBJ1-4
V: TRBV6-9

CDR3: CASSPSVTSGRGTSTDTQYF
DNA: TGTGCCAGCTCACCAAGTGTAACTAGCGGGAGAGGGACGAGCACAGATACGCAGTATTTT
D: TRBD2
size: .
J: TRBJ2-3
V: TRBV18

CDR3: CASSRGVNEKLFF
DNA: TGTGCCAGCAGTCGGGGTGTAAATGAAAAACTGTTTTTT
D: .
size: .
J: TRBJ1-4
V: TRBV2

CDR3: CASSEAGTSGLSYNEQFF
DNA: TGTGCCAGCAGTGAAGCTGGGACTAGCGGGCTTTCCTACAATGAGCAGTTCTTC
D: TRBD2
size: once
J: TRBJ2-1
V: TRBV6-1

CDR3: CASSGRTGVGSYEQYF
DNA: TGTGCCAGCAGCGGAAGGACAGGGGTGGGCTCCTACGAGCAGTACTTC
D: TRBD1
size: .
J: TRBJ2-7
V: TRBV2

CDR3: CASSAQRGATDTQYF
DNA: TGTGCCAGCAGTGCTCAGCGGGGGGCCACAGATACGCAGTATTTT
D: TRBD2
size: .
J: TRBJ2-3
V: TRBV6-4